This TCR beta chain comes out of a study of PD-L1 blockade in urothelial cancer. Study-wide context: Patients initiated atezolizumab in 2014 at 1,200 mg intravenously every 3 weeks.

The CDR3 has 15 amino acids. CDR1 and CDR2 from the germline V gene are SNHLY and FYNNEI. Trimming took off 2 bases at V and 5 bases at J, with 13 bases between the two ends. This clone turned up a few times. Time point reported: peripheral blood 6 weeks after treatment start. Urothelial carcinoma, locally advanced or metastatic, affected the patients. Clones were read by immunoSEQ multiplex PCR, and TCRdb kept only the in-frame ones, dropping some. This sample has some 40,000 clones, with about 90% found just once. This TCR was recovered from a man between 70 and 80 years old with urothelial cancer. The J gene is TRBJ1-5, the V gene TRBV2; D might be TRBD1 (6 bases). The sample in question was PBMCs, obtained around atezolizumab (anti-PD-L1) treatment. CDR3 DNA: TGTGCCAGCAGTGAAAACAGGGCCGAAGATCAGCCCCAGCATTTT. Its translation is CASSENRAEDQPQHF. The variable domain in full, completed from reference TRBV2 and TRBJ1-5, reads EPEVTQTPSHQVTQMGQEVILRCVPISNHLYFYWYRQILGQKVEFLVSFYNNEISEKSEIFDDQFSVERPDGSNFTLKIRSTKLEDSAMYFCASSENRAEDQPQHFGDGTRLSIL.